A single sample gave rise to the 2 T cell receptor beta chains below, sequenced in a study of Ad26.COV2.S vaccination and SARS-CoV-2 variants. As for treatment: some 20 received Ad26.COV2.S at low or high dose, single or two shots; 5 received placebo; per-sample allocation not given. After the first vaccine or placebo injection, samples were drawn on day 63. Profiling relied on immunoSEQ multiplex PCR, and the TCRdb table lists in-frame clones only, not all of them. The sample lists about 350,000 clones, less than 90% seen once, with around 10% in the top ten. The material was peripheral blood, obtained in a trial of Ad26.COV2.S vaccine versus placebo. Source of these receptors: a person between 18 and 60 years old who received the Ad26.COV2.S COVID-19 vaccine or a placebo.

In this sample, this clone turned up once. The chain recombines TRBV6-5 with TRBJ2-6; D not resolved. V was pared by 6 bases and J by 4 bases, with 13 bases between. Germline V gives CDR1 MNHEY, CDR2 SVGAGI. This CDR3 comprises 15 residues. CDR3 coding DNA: TGTGCCAGCAGGCCCCAGGTGCGGGGGGCCAACGTCCTGACTTTC. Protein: CASRPQVRGANVLTF.

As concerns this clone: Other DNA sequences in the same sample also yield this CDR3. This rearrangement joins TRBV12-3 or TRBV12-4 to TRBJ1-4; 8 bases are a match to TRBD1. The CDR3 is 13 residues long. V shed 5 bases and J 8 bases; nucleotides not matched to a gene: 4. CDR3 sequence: CASSDGQGEKLFF. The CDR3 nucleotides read TGTGCCAGCAGTGACGGACAGGGCGAAAAACTGTTTTTT.